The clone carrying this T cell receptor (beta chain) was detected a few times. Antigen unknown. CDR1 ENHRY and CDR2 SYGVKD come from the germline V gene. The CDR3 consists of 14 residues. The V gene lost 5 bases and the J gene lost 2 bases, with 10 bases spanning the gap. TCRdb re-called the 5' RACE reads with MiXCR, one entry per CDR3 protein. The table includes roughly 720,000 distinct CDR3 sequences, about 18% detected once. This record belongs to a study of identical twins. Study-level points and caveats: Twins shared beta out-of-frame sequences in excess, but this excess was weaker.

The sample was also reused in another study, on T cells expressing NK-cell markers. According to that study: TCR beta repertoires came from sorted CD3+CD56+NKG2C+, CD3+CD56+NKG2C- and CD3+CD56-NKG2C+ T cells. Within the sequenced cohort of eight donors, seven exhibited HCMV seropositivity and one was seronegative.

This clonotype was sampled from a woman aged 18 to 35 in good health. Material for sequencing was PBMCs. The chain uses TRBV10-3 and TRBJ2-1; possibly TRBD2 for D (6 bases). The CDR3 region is CAISPGTAYNEQFF. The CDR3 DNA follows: TGTGCCATCAGTCCCGGGACTGCCTACAATGAGCAGTTCTTC.